This T cell receptor (beta chain) is drawn from a study of T cells after yellow fever vaccination. Background on the study: Preparation used SMART-Seq v4 Ultra Low Input for the low-cell-number fractions. The study's findings and limits: Bulk-population clonotypes that are abundant could appear as contaminants in FACS-sorted repertoires. CD4 and CD8 compartments shared a small share of clonotypes, likely from convergent recombination.

5'RACE template switching produced TCR cDNA carrying a universal primer site and UMIs. TCRdb called the 5' RACE reads again in MiXCR, with one record for every CDR3 protein. The sample consists of some 560,000 distinct CDR3 sequences, around a sixth of them appearing once. In germline, CDR1 is SGHTA, CDR2 FQGNSA. The V end lost 5 bases, the J end lost 4 bases, and 5 bases lay between the germline ends. This CDR3 comprises 12 residues. This clonotype was picked up many times. Its specificity is unknown. This material consisted of PBMCs, taken 5 days after the first yellow fever vaccination. The receptor was isolated from a man in his late teens or twenties who received the YFV17D yellow fever vaccine. The chain carries TRBV7-2 and TRBJ2-2, with no clear D. For the CDR3, the DNA is TGTGCCAGCAGCGAATTCACCGGGGAGCTGTTTTTT. This sequence encodes CASSEFTGELFF.